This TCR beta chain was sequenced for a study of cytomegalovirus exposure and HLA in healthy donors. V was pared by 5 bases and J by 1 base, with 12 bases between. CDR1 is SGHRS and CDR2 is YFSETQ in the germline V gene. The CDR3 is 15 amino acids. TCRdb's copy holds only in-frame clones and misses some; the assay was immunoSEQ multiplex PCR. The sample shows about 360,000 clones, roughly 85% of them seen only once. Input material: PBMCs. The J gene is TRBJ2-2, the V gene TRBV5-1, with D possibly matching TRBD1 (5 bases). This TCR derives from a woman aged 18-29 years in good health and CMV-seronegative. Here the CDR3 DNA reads TGCGCCAGCAGACCCAGGGCCGGGAACACCGGGGAGCTGTTTTTT. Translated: CASRPRAGNTGELFF.